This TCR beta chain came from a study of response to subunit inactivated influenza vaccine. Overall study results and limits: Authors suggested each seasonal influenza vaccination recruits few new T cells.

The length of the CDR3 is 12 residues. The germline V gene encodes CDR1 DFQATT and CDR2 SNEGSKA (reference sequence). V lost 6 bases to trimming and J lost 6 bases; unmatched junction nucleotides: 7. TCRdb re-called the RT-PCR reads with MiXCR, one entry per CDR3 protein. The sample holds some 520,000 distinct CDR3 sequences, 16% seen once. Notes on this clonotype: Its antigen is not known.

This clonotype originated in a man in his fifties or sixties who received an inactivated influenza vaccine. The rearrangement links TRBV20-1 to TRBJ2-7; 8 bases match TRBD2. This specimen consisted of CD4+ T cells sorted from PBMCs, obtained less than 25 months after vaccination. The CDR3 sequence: CSAKLAAPEQYF. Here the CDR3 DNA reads TGCAGTGCCAAACTAGCGGCACCCGAGCAGTACTTC.